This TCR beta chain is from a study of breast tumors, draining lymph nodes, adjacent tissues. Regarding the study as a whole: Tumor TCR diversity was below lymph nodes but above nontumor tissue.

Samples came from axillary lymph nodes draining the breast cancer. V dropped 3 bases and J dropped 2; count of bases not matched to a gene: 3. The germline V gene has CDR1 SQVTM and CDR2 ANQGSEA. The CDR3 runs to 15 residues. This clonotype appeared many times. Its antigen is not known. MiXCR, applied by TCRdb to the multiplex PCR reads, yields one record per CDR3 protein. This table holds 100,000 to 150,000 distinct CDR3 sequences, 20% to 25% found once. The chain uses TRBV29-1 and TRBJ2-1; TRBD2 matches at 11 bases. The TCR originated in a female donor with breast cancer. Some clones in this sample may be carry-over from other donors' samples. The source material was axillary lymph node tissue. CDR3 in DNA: TGCAGCGTTGAGCCTAGCGGGAGGACCTACAATGAGCAGTTCTTC. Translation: CSVEPSGRTYNEQFF.